A single sample gave rise to the 8 T cell receptor beta chains below, sequenced in a study of neoadjuvant anti-PD-1 for oral cavity cancer. Here immunoSEQ multiplex PCR was the method, and the copy in TCRdb shows in-frame clones only, minus some. This sample has about 18,000 clones, with approximately 79% found just once. Material: PBMCs, obtained before nivolumab (anti-PD-1) treatment. These receptors all come from a person between 35 and 79 years old with oral cavity squamous cell carcinoma.

J is TRBJ2-7 and V is TRBV29-1, with 13 positions matching TRBD2. The CDR3 loop spans 14 amino acids. From germline, CDR1 is SQVTM and CDR2 ANQGSEA. V was pared by 5 bases and J by 5 bases, with 6 bases of the junction left unmatched. This chain's CDR3 is CSVLTSGRANEQYF. The CDR3 coding sequence is TGCAGCGTTCTTACTAGCGGGAGGGCCAACGAGCAGTACTTC.

This sequence joins TRBV5-8 and TRBJ1-1; 8 nucleotides match TRBD1. Germline CDR1 SGHTS, CDR2 YDEGEE. There are 16 residues in the CDR3. Germline trimming cut 0 bases from V and 1 base from J; bases unmatched to any gene: 5. The DNA of the CDR3 is TGTGCCAGCAGCTTGGCCAGGACAGGGTCGAACACTGAAGCTTTCTTT. Amino acids: CASSLARTGSNTEAFF.

This clone is a singleton in its sample. The rearrangement links TRBV30 to TRBJ2-7; 7 nucleotides line up with TRBD2. V trimming: 1 base; J trimming: 2 bases; junction bases outside the gene matches: 5. The CDR3 runs to 14 residues. Germline V gene sequence: CDR1 GTSNPN, CDR2 SVGIG (reference sequence). For the CDR3, the DNA is TGTGCCTGGAGTGACGCGGGGGACCCCTACGAGCAGTACTTC. Its translation is CAWSDAGDPYEQYF.

The chain's CDR3 is CASSRGGALNEQFF. The DNA for the CDR3 is TGTGCCAGTAGTCGGGGGGGGGCGCTTAATGAGCAGTTCTTC. V usage is TRBV19 and J usage is TRBJ2-1; 8 bases are shared with TRBD2. This CDR3 region has 14 residues. The J segment lost 7 bases and the V segment lost 5 bases, leaving 7 bases of the junction unmatched. Germline-derived CDR1 and CDR2 are LNHDA and SQIVND (reference sequence).

The chain carries TRBV5-6 and TRBJ2-7; tentative D call: TRBD1 (6 bases). CDR1 and CDR2 (germline): SGHDT, YYEEEE. The CDR3 has 12 residues. The germline V and J ends were trimmed by 3 bases and 7 bases, with 11 bases remaining between them. The CDR3 coding sequence is TGTGCCAGCAGCTCTACAGGGCGGGAGCAGTACTTC. Its translation is CASSSTGREQYF.

The rearrangement links TRBV6-5 to TRBJ2-3; either TRBD1 or TRBD2 may supply D (5 bases each). CDR3 length: 14 amino acids. The germline gives CDR1 MNHEY, CDR2 SVGAGI. The V end lost 6 bases, the J end lost 4 bases, and 14 bases lay between the germline ends. The chain's CDR3 is CASRQDLRADTQYF. The DNA of the CDR3 is TGTGCCAGCAGACAGGACTTGCGGGCAGATACGCAGTATTTT.

The V call is TRBV29-1, the J call TRBJ1-4; a weak D match, TRBD1 (6 bases). Germline assignment: CDR1 SQVTM and CDR2 ANQGSEA. V was trimmed by 4 bases and J by 8 bases, leaving 11 bases between them. The CDR3 has 12 residues. The CDR3 nucleotides are TGCAGCGTTGGTAGGGGGGGGGAAAAACTGTTTTTT. This codes for CSVGRGGEKLFF. Based on the CDR3 plus reference TRBV29-1 and TRBJ1-4, the full variable domain is SAVISQKPSRDICQRGTSLTIQCQVDSQVTMMFWYRQQPGQSLTLIATANQGSEATYESGFVIDKFPISRPNLTFSTLTVSNMSPEDSSIYLCSVGRGGEKLFFGSGTQLSVL.

J is TRBJ2-5 and V is TRBV7-9, with D possibly being TRBD2 (6 bases). CDR3 length: 17 residues. The germline V and J ends were trimmed by 5 bases and 4 bases, with 23 bases remaining between them. CDR1 is SEHNR and CDR2 is FQNEAQ in the germline V gene (reference sequence). CDR3 loop: CASSTRGQRGEGETQYF. For the CDR3, the DNA is TGTGCCAGCAGCACTAGGGGTCAGCGCGGGGAAGGAGAGACCCAGTACTTC. Together with reference TRBV7-9 and TRBJ2-5, the CDR3 gives the full variable domain: DTGVSQNPRHKITKRGQNVTFRCDPISEHNRLYWYRQTLGQGPEFLTYFQNEAQLEKSRLLSDRFSAERPKGSFSTLEIQRTEQGDSAMYLCASSTRGQRGEGETQYFGPGTRLLVL.